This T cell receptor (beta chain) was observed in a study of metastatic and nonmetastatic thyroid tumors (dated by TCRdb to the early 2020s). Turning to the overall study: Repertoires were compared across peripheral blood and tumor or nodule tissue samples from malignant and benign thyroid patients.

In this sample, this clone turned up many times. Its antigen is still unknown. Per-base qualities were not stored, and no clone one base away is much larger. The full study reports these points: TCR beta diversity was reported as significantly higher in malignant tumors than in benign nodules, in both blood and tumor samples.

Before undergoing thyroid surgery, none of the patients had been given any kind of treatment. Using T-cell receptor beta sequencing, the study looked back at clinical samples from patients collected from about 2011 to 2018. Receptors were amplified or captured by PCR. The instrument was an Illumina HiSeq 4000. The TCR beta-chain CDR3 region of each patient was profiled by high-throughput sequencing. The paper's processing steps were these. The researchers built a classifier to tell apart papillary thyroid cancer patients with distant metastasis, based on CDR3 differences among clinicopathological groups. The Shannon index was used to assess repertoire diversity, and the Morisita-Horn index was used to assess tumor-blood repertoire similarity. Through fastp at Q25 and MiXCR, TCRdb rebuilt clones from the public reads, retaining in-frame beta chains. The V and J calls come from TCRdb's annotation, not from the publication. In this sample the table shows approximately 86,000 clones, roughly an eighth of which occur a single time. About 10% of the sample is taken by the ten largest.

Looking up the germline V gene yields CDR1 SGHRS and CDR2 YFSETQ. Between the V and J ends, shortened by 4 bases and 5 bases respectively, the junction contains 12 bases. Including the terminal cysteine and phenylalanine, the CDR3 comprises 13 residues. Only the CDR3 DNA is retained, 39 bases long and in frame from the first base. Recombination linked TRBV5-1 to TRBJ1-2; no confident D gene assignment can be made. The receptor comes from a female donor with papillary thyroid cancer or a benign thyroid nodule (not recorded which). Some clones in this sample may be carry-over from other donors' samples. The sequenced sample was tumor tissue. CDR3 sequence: CASSREVGYGYTF. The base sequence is TGCGCCAGCAGCCGCGAGGTAGGGTATGGCTACACCTTC.